A single sample gave rise to the 5 T cell receptor beta chains below, sequenced in a study of regulatory T cells in long-lasting Graves disease. Through Arm-PCR of CDR3 regions and iRepertoire HTBI primers, TCR beta libraries were built. One entry per CDR3 protein, called by TCRdb with MiXCR from the multiplex PCR reads. Of 500,000 or so distinct CDR3 sequences listed, 15% to 20% are singletons. Time point denoted: newly diagnosed GD, antithyroid drugs for less than 3 months. Extracted PBMC RNA gave rise to the TCR library. These data were also reused for a study on T cells in Graves' hyperthyroidism and ophthalmopathy.

Sequences were derived from peripheral blood mononuclear cells (PBMCs), sampled at new diagnosis, from a patient treated with antithyroid drugs. The origin of the receptors is a woman aged 35 to 59 with Graves disease.

As concerns this clonotype: A single base separates this from a much larger clone, so it may be a read error. The gene calls are TRBV6-2 or TRBV6-3 and TRBJ1-1, with a possible D match to TRBD1 (5 bases). Trimming pared 2 bases from V and 0 bases from J, leaving 13 bases between. This CDR3 spans 16 amino acids. CDR1 and CDR2 (germline): MNHEY, SVGEGT. This CDR3 reads CASSYVEVDMNTEAFF. CDR3 coding DNA: TGTGCCAGCAGTTACGTCGAAGTGGACATGAACACTGAAGCTTTCTTT.

The chain couples TRBV9 to TRBJ1-5; D ambiguous. The germline V gene has CDR1 SGDLS and CDR2 YYNGEE. Trimming shortened V by 0 bases and J by 5 bases, and 9 bases separated the two germline ends. The CDR3 extends over 14 amino acids. The CDR3 here is CASSVGVDDQPQHF. The DNA for the CDR3 is TGTGCCAGCAGCGTAGGAGTGGACGATCAGCCCCAGCATTTT.

This clonotype was counted at least ten times. The genes are TRBV5-8 and TRBJ2-1; tentatively, D is TRBD1 or TRBD2 (5 bases each). The CDR3 spans 15 residues. Germline CDR1 SGHTS, CDR2 YDEGEE. The V and J ends lost 4 bases and 2 bases respectively, with 13 bases between them. In nucleotides, the CDR3 is TGTGCCAGCAGCCCTGGCTCGGGGCCCTACAATGAGCAGTTCTTC. It yields the protein CASSPGSGPYNEQFF.

This clonotype was seen repeatedly, ten times or more. CDR3 region: CSAMPGVTEAFF. In DNA, the CDR3 is TGCAGTGCGATGCCAGGGGTTACTGAAGCTTTCTTT. The V and J genes are TRBV20-1 and TRBJ1-1, with a weak D call TRBD1 (6 bases). V was pared by 6 bases and J by 5 bases, with 13 bases between. The CDR3 is 12 residues long. The germline V gene encodes CDR1 DFQATT and CDR2 SNEGSKA (reference sequence).

This rearrangement joins TRBV12-3 or TRBV12-4 to TRBJ2-1; D is perhaps TRBD1 (6 bases). V was cut by 4 bases and J by 7 bases, with 11 bases left in between. CDR3 length equals 13 residues. The CDR3 nucleotides read TGTGCCAGCAGTTCATGGGGGCTAAATGAGCAGTTCTTC. Translating it yields CASSSWGLNEQFF.